The 20 T cell receptor beta chains reported below all come from one sample, sequenced in a study of technical replicates of blood from a few donors (dated by TCRdb to 2015 to 2018). Preparation of the library involved the immunoSEQ multiplex PCR assay. Not all clones reach the TCRdb copy of this immuneACCESS table, which keeps in-frame sequences only. Checked studies attribute under half of the gap to unresolved V genes and leave the rest unexplained. The sample table holds about 59,000 clones, of which around 93% were seen once. The ten largest clonotypes hold roughly 4% of the sample. The sequencing input was PBMCs. The source is a human donor in good health. Some clones in this sample may be carry-over from other donors' samples.

The gene calls are TRBV5-1 and TRBJ2-3; TRBD2 aligns across 9 bases. Germline CDR1 is SGHRS and CDR2 is YFSETQ. The CDR3 sequence is 13 residues long. With V trimmed by 6 bases and J by 8 bases, 7 bases remained unmatched. In DNA, the CDR3 is TGCGCCAGCATAGCGGGAGCGGTTGGTACGCAGTATTTT. Translated: CASIAGAVGTQYF.

The V call is TRBV7-2, the J call TRBJ1-2; 10 bases are shared with TRBD1. The germline V gene has CDR1 SGHTA and CDR2 FQGNSA. With V trimmed by 1 base and J by 11 bases, 16 bases remained unmatched. The CDR3 has 17 amino acids. CDR3 sequence reads: CASSLGRSGTGVHGYTF. CDR3 nucleotides: TGTGCCAGCAGCTTAGGGCGATCAGGGACAGGGGTTCACGGTTACACCTTC.

The CDR3, as DNA: TGTGCCAGCTCACCGGTGGAGCGGCGGACCGGGGAGCTGTTTTTT. Translated: CASSPVERRTGELFF. The V and J genes are TRBV18 and TRBJ2-2, with D possibly being TRBD2 (5 bases). Per germline, CDR1 KGHSH and CDR2 LQKENI. V lost 3 bases and J lost 5, with 13 bases in between. This CDR3 spans 15 amino acids.

V gene TRBV7-9 combines with J gene TRBJ2-5, with a tentative D call TRBD2 (8 bases). Trimming removed 4 bases from V and 7 bases from J, with 22 bases in between. Germline-derived CDR1 and CDR2 are SEHNR and FQNEAQ (reference sequence). The CDR3 covers 16 residues. The CDR3 is CASSSPPTGSGGTQYF. The CDR3 nucleotides are TGTGCCAGCAGCTCGCCACCGACAGGGAGCGGGGGGACCCAGTACTTC.

V usage is TRBV7-8 and J usage is TRBJ1-3, with TRBD1 identical over 10 bases. Germline CDR1 SGHVS, CDR2 FQNEAQ. The CDR3 is 14 residues long. The ends lost 5 bases at V and 10 bases at J; junction bases unmatched: 8. In DNA, the CDR3 is TGTGCCAGCAGCGCGGGACAGGGGCGTTTGACCATATATTTT. Translation gives CASSAGQGRLTIYF.

This clone was recorded a few times. The V and J genes are TRBV27 and TRBJ1-2; 7 bases fit TRBD1. Germline CDR1 is MNHEY and CDR2 is SMNVEV (reference sequence). CDR3 length: 12 residues. The V gene end was trimmed by 5 bases and the J gene end by 5 bases; junction bases not matched to a gene: 2. The CDR3 nucleotides are TGTGCCAGCAGTCCAGGGGGTTATGGCTACACCTTC. The encoded protein is CASSPGGYGYTF.

The rearrangement joins TRBV30 to TRBJ1-1; maybe TRBD1 (6 bases). Between the trimmed V and J ends, which lost 0 bases and 5 bases, there was a span of 16 bases. Germline CDR1 GTSNPN, CDR2 SVGIG (reference sequence). The CDR3 length is 15 residues. The CDR3 nucleotides are TGTGCCTGGAGTGTACTCGAGCGGCAGGGGACTGAAGCTTTCTTT. Translation: CAWSVLERQGTEAFF.

The chain combines TRBV5-6 with TRBJ2-1; D is unresolved. Trimming left V 0 bases short and J 7 bases short, with 14 bases between. The germline V gene encodes CDR1 SGHDT and CDR2 YYEEEE. This CDR3 is built from 15 residues. CDR3 amino acids: CASSLAQLRSNEQFF. In DNA, the CDR3 is TGTGCCAGCAGCTTGGCCCAGCTTCGGAGTAATGAGCAGTTCTTC.

This clone appeared a few times. CDR3 bases: TGTGCCAGCAGCTCCTTTATGAACTATGGCTACACCTTC. It codes for CASSSFMNYGYTF. V usage is TRBV7-9 and J usage is TRBJ1-2; D unclear. V dropped 4 bases and J dropped 2 bases, with 8 bases sitting between them. The V gene's germline CDR1 is SEHNR and CDR2 FQNEAQ (reference sequence). This CDR3 is 13 amino acids long.

The chain combines TRBV6-5 with TRBJ1-3; 7 bases match TRBD1. V lost 8 bases, J lost 2 bases, and 6 bases stayed unmatched. CDR1 and CDR2 from the germline V gene are MNHEY and SVGAGI. This CDR3 contains 14 residues. CDR3 residues: CASHKQGTGNTIYF. CDR3 sequence (DNA): TGTGCCAGCCACAAACAGGGGACTGGAAACACCATATATTTT.

This chain links TRBV14 with TRBJ1-1; a possible D gene is TRBD1 (6 bases). V was shortened by 4 bases and J by 0 bases, with 12 bases between the two germline ends. CDR3 length: 15 amino acids. Germline CDR1 SGHDN, CDR2 FVKESK. The CDR3 here is CASSRSGGLNTEAFF. Here the CDR3 DNA reads TGTGCCAGCAGCCGCTCGGGGGGCCTGAACACTGAAGCTTTCTTT. Variable domain in full (rest from reference TRBV14 and TRBJ1-1): EAGVTQFPSHSVIEKGQTVTLRCDPISGHDNLYWYRRVMGKEIKFLLHFVKESKQDESGMPNNRFLAERTGGTYSTLKVQPAELEDSGVYFCASSRSGGLNTEAFFGQGTRLTVV.

The chain joins TRBV2 to TRBJ1-4; possible D gene TRBD1, 6 bases. The V and J ends lost 3 bases and 6 bases respectively, with 14 bases between them. The CDR3 is made up of 15 amino acids. CDR1 and CDR2 from the germline V gene are SNHLY and FYNNEI. The CDR3 nucleotides are TGTGCCAGCAGTGATTGGCGGGGGGCGGATGAAAAACTGTTTTTT. Residues: CASSDWRGADEKLFF.

The chain is built from TRBV7-3 and TRBJ2-1; 12 bases map to TRBD2. The CDR3 is 14 residues long. V shed 1 base, J shed 10 bases, and the junction held 2 bases outside the gene matches. Germline V gene sequence: CDR1 SGHTA, CDR2 FQGTGA. The CDR3 DNA reads as TGTGCCAGCAGCTTAAGCCTAGCGGGGGGGGAGCAGTTCTTC. Translation: CASSLSLAGGEQFF.

The chain couples TRBV7-2 to TRBJ1-6, with 8 bases matching TRBD1. There are 14 residues in the CDR3. V shed 0 bases and J 10 bases; nucleotides not matched to a gene: 2. Germline V lookup: CDR1 SGHTA, CDR2 FQGNSA. The CDR3 sequence: CASSLANRGSPLHF. In DNA, the CDR3 is TGTGCCAGCAGCTTAGCCAACAGGGGGTCACCCCTCCACTTT.

This clone is a singleton in its sample. The chain combines TRBV9 with TRBJ2-7; TRBD2 agrees at 8 bases. The V segment lost 4 bases and the J segment 2 bases; nucleotides outside the gene matches: 5. Germline V CDR1 and CDR2: SGDLS, YYNGEE. This CDR3 spans 14 amino acids. CDR3 nucleotides: TGTGCCAGCAGCAGACTAGCGACTACCTACGAGCAGTACTTC. This translates into CASSRLATTYEQYF.

J is TRBJ2-1 and V is TRBV11-3; 9 bases line up with TRBD2. V lost 5 bases, J lost 5 bases, and 13 bases stayed unmatched. Germline V gene data show CDR1 as SGHNT and CDR2 as YENEEA. CDR3 length: 17 residues. CDR3 DNA: TGTGCCAGCAGCGTCGGCGGATTCGCGGGGGGGCACAATGAGCAGTTCTTC. Amino acids: CASSVGGFAGGHNEQFF.

The chain combines TRBV27 with TRBJ1-6; D is uncertain. V lost 2 bases and J lost 7, with 6 bases in between. Germline V gene lookup returns CDR1 MNHEY and CDR2 SMNVEV (reference sequence). The CDR3 has 13 amino acids. CDR3 in amino acids: CASSLNRNSPLHF. The CDR3 DNA reads TGTGCCAGCAGTTTAAACCGGAATTCACCCCTCCACTTT.

The rearrangement joins TRBV5-6 to TRBJ2-3, with unresolved D. The CDR3 consists of 11 residues. Trimming removed 2 bases at V and 5 bases at J, with 3 bases between. Germline CDR1 SGHDT, CDR2 YYEEEE. The CDR3: CASSFQDTQYF. The CDR3 nucleotides read TGTGCCAGCAGCTTCCAAGATACGCAGTATTTT.

V gene TRBV4-2 combines with J gene TRBJ1-6; 9 bases are shared with TRBD1. Germline V lookup: CDR1 LGHNA, CDR2 YNFKEQ. The CDR3 runs to 16 residues. Unmatched junction bases numbered 9, after V lost 2 bases and J lost 10 bases. Written as DNA, the CDR3 is TGTGCCAGCAGCCAAACGGCAGGACAGGGGTACTCACCCCTCCACTTT. Residues: CASSQTAGQGYSPLHF.

The chain employs TRBV4-3 and TRBJ1-4; TRBD1 matches 10 bases. The trim removed 1 base at V and 1 base at J, leaving 0 bases unmatched. Looked up from germline, CDR1 is LGHNA and CDR2 is YSLEER. The CDR3 is 16 amino acids. The CDR3 nucleotides read TGCGCCAGCAGCCAAGGGACAGGGGGAACTAATGAAAAACTGTTTTTT. This gives the protein CASSQGTGGTNEKLFF.